This T cell receptor (beta chain) appears in the sequencing data of a study of cytomegalovirus exposure and HLA in healthy donors. Looking at the study overall: Of all 360 or so donors who were genotyped, roughly 81% belonged to the Caucasian-associated ancestry cluster.

Broader study findings: Several of the most significant clusters appeared linked to common viral pathogens, based on a later analysis. The authors later found most CMV-associated TCR beta chains appeared HLA-restricted.

This clone was picked up a small number of times. Its specificity is not known. PCR used 60 Vbeta primers and 13 Jbeta primers. Here immunoSEQ multiplex PCR was the method, and the copy in TCRdb shows in-frame clones only, minus some. The data show 95,000 to 100,000 clones, 75% seen once. The TCR sequence derives from a man aged 50 or older in good health and CMV-seronegative. The source material was PBMCs.

CDR3 bases: TGTGCCAGCAAACCGGGACAGGGGACGGATACGCAGTATTTT. Translated: CASKPGQGTDTQYF. The J gene is TRBJ2-3, the V gene TRBV6-5, with TRBD1 identical over 10 bases. V lost 7 bases, J lost 6 bases, and 7 bases stayed unmatched. The germline CDR1 and CDR2 sequences are MNHEY and SVGAGI. This CDR3 contains 14 residues.